This TCR beta chain was captured in a study of blood T cell repertoires in COVID-19. The overall study: The samples span acute and convalescent COVID-19 from the United States, Italy and Spain.

Patients of the Seattle cohort, enrolled during active infection, were followed longitudinally. In the original analysis: Nucleated cell counts were estimated from reference gene primer amplification. Clones were read by immunoSEQ multiplex PCR, and TCRdb kept only the in-frame ones, dropping some. That table gives V, J and clone size, and the DNA gave D and trimming. The table lists 250,000 to 300,000 clones, roughly 90% of them singletons. The sequence came from a woman aged 30 to 39 with COVID-19, enrolled during active disease. Sequencing was performed on peripheral blood.

For the CDR3, the DNA is TGTGCCAGGGGAGGACAAAGGGGGCTCTACGAGCAGTACTTC. Translating it yields CARGGQRGLYEQYF. This rearrangement joins TRBV6-5 to TRBJ2-7; tentative D call: TRBD1 (7 bases). Germline lookup yields CDR1 MNHEY and CDR2 SVGAGI. The V gene lost 9 bases and the J gene lost 3 bases, with 18 bases spanning the gap. This CDR3 is built from 14 residues.